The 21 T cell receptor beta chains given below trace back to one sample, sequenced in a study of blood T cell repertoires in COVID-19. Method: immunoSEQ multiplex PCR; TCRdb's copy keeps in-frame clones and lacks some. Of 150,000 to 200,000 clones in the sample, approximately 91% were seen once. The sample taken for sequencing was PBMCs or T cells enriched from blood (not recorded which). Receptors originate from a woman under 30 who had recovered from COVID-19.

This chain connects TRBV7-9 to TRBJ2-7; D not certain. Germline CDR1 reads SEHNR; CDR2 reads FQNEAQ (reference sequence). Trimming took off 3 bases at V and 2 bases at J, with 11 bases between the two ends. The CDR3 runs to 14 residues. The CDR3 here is CASSLVNTPYEQYF. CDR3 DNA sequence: TGTGCCAGCAGCTTGGTCAATACACCCTACGAGCAGTACTTC.

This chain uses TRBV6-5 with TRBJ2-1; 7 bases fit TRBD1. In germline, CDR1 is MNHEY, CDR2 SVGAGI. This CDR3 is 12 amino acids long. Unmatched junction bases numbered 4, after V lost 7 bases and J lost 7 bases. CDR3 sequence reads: CASTTGKNEQFF. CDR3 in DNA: TGTGCCAGCACGACAGGGAAAAATGAGCAGTTCTTC.

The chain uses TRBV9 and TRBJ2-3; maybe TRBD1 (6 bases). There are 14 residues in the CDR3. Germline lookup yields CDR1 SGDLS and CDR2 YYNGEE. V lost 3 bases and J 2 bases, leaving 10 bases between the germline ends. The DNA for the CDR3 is TGTGCCAGCAGCGGACAGGCTCTCACAGATACGCAGTATTTT. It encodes CASSGQALTDTQYF.

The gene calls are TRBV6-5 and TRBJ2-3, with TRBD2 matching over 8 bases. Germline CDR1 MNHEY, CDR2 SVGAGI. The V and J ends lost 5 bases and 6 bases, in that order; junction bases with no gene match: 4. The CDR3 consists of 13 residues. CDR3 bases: TGTGCCAGCAGTAGCGGGAGAAGTGATACGCAGTATTTT. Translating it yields CASSSGRSDTQYF.

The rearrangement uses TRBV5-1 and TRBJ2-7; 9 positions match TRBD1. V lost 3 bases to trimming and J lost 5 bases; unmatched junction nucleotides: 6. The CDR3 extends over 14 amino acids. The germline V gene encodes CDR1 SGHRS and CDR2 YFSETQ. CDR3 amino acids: CASSYRTGENEQYF. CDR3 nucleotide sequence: TGCGCCAGCAGCTATCGGACAGGGGAAAACGAGCAGTACTTC. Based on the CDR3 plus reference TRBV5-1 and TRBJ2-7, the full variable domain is KAGVTQTPRYLIKTRGQQVTLSCSPISGHRSVSWYQQTPGQGLQFLFEYFSETQRNKGNFPGRFSGRQFSNSRSEMNVSTLELGDSALYLCASSYRTGENEQYFGPGTRLTVT.

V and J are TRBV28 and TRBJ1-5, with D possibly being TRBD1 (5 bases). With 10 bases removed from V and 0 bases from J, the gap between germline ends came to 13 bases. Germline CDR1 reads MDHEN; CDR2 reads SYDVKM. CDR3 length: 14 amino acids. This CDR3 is CATDRTNSNQPQHF. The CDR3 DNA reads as TGTGCCACCGATAGGACAAATAGCAATCAGCCCCAGCATTTT.

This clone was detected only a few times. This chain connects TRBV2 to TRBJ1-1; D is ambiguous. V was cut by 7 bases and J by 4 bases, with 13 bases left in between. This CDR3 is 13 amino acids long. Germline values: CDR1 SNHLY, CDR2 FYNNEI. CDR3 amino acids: CASIRGRSTEAFF. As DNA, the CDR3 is TGTGCCAGCATTCGAGGTCGGAGCACTGAAGCTTTCTTT.

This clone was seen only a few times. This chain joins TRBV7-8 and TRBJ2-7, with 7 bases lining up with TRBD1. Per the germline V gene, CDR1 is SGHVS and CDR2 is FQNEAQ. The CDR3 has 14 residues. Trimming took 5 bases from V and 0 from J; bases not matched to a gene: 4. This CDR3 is CASSLTGTSYEQYF. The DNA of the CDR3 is TGTGCCAGCAGCCTGACAGGGACCTCCTACGAGCAGTACTTC. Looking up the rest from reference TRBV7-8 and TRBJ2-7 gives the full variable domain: GAGVSQSPRYKVAKRGQDVALRCDPISGHVSLFWYQQALGQGPEFLTYFQNEAQLDKSGLPSDRFFAERPEGSVSTLKIQRTQQEDSAVYLCASSLTGTSYEQYFGPGTRLTVT.

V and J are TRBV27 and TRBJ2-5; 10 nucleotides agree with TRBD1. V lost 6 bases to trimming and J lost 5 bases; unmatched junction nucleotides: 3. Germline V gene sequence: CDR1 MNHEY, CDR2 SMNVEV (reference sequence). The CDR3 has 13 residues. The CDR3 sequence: CASRGTGEETQYF. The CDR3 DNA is TGTGCCAGCAGGGGGACAGGGGAGGAGACCCAGTACTTC.

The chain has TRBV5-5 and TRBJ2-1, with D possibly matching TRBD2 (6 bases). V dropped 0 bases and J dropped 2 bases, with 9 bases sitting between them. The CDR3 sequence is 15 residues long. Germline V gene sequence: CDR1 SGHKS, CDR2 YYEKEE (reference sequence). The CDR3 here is CASSLVGRTYNEQFF. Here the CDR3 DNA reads TGTGCCAGCAGCTTGGTCGGGAGAACCTACAATGAGCAGTTCTTC.

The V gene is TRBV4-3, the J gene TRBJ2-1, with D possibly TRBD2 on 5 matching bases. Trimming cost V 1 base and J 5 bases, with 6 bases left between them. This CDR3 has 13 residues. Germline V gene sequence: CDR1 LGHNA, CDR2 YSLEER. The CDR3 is CASSQGLNNEQFF. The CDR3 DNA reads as TGCGCCAGCAGCCAAGGACTAAACAATGAGCAGTTCTTC.

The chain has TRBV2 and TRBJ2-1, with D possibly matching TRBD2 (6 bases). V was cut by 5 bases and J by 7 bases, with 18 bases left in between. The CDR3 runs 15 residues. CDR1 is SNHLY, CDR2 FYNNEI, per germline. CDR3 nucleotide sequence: TGTGCCAGCAGTCGGACTACCGAGCCCGGGAATGAGCAGTTCTTC. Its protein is CASSRTTEPGNEQFF.

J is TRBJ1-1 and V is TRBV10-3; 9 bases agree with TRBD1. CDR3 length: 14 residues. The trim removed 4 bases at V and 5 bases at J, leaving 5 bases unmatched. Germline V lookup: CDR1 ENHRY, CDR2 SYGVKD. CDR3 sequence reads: CAISVTGGTTEAFF. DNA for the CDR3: TGTGCCATCAGTGTGACAGGGGGGACGACTGAAGCTTTCTTT.

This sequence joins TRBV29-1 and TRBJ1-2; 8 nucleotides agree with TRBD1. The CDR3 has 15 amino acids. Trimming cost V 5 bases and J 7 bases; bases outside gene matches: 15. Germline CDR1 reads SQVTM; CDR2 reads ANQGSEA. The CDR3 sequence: CSVPISTGARAGYTF. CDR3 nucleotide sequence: TGCAGCGTTCCTATCTCGACAGGGGCGAGAGCTGGCTACACCTTC.

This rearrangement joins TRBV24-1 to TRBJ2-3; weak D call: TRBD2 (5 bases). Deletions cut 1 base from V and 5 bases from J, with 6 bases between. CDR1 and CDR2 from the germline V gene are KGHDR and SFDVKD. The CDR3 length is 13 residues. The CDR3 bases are TGTGCCACCAGTGATTTCGCGGGAGATACGCAGTATTTT. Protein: CATSDFAGDTQYF.

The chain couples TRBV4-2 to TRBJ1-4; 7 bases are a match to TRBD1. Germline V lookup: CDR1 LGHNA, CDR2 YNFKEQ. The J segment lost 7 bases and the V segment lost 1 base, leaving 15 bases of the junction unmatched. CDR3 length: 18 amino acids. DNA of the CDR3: TGTGCCAGCAGCCAAGGCGCCGTAAAAGGGGGCAGAGGTGAAAAACTGTTTTTT. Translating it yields CASSQGAVKGGRGEKLFF.

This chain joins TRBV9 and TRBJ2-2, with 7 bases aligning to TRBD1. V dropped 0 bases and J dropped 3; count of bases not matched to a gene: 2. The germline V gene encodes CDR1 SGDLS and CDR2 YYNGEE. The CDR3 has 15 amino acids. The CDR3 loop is CASSVEGAHTGELFF. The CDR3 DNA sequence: TGTGCCAGCAGCGTAGAGGGGGCGCACACCGGGGAGCTGTTTTTT.

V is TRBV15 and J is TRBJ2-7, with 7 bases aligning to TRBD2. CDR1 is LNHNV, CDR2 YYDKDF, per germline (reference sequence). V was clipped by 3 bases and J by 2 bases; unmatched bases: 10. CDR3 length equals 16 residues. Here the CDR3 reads CATSREGRDQPYEQYF. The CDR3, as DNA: TGTGCCACCAGCAGGGAGGGGAGGGACCAACCCTACGAGCAGTACTTC. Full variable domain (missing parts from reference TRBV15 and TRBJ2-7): DAMVIQNPRYQVTQFGKPVTLSCSQTLNHNVMYWYQQKSSQAPKLLFHYYDKDFNNEADTPDNFQSRRPNTSFCFLDIRSPGLGDTAMYLCATSREGRDQPYEQYFGPGTRLTVT.

The CDR3: CASSQSGGLRDSNEQFF. CDR3 sequence (DNA): TGTGCCAGCAGCCAGAGTGGGGGACTCCGGGACTCTAATGAGCAGTTCTTC. The V gene is TRBV3-1 (or the pseudogene TRBV3-2), the J gene TRBJ2-1; D is possibly TRBD2 (6 bases). There are 17 residues in the CDR3. V lost 3 bases, J lost 7 bases, and 22 bases lay in between. The V gene's germline CDR1 is LGHDT and CDR2 YNNKEL (reference sequence).

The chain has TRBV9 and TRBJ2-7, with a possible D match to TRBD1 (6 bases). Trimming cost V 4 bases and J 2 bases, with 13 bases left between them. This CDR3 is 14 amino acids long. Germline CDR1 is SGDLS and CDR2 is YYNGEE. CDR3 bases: TGTGCCAGCAGCCCGAGGGACACAACCTACGAGCAGTACTTC. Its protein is CASSPRDTTYEQYF.

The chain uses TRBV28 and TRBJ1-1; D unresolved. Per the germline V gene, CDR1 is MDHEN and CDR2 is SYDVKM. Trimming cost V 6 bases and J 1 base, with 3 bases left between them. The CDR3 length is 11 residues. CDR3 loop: CASSQNTEAFF. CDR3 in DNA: TGTGCCAGCAGCCAGAACACTGAAGCTTTCTTT.